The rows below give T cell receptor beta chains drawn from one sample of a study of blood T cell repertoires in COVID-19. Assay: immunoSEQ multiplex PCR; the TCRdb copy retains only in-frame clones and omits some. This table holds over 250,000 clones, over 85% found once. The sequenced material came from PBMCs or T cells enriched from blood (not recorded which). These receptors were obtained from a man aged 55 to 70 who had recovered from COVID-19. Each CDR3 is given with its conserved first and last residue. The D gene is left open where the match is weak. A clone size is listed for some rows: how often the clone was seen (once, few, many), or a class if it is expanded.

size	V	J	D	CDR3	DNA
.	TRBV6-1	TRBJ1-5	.	CASSERSNQPQHF	TGTGCCAGCAGTGAACGTAGCAATCAGCCCCAGCATTTT
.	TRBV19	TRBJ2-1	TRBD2	CASSIVSGRFSYNEQFF	TGTGCCAGTAGTATAGTTAGCGGGAGGTTCTCCTACAATGAGCAGTTCTTC
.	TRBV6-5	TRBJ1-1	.	CASLSEMNTEAFF	TGTGCCAGCCTCTCTGAGATGAACACTGAAGCTTTCTTT
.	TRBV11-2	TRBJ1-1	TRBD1	CASSQQGGTEAFF	TGTGCCAGCAGCCAGCAGGGGGGCACTGAAGCTTTCTTT
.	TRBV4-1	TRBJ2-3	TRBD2	CASSQDPTSGSGTQYF	TGCGCCAGCAGCCAAGACCCGACTAGCGGGAGTGGTACGCAGTATTTT
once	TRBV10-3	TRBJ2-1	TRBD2	CAISGGLAGSNEQFF	TGTGCCATCAGTGGCGGACTAGCGGGGAGCAATGAGCAGTTCTTC
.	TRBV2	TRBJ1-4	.	CASSPRTATNEKLFF	TGTGCCAGCAGTCCGCGGACTGCAACTAATGAAAAACTGTTTTTT
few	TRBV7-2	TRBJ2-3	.	CASSFGDTQYF	TGTGCCAGCAGCTTCGGGGATACGCAGTATTTT
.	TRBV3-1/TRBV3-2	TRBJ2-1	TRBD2	CASSQRAGTSYNEQFF	TGTGCCAGCAGCCAACGAGCGGGAACCTCCTACAATGAGCAGTTCTTC
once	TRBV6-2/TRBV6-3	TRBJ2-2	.	CASSYSGITAGELFF	TGTGCCAGCAGTTACTCGGGCATCACCGCCGGGGAGCTGTTTTTT
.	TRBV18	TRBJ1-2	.	CASSPDRRDGYTF	TGTGCCAGCTCACCCGACAGGCGCGATGGCTACACCTTC
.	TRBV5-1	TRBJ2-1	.	CASSLGGLSYNEQFF	TGCGCCAGCAGCTTGGGGGGACTGTCGTACAATGAGCAGTTCTTC
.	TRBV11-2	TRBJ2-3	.	CASSLQGLSTDTQYF	TGTGCCAGCAGCTTGCAGGGCCTAAGCACAGATACGCAGTATTTT
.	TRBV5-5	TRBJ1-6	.	CASSLGRAGQSPLHF	TGTGCCAGCAGCCTGGGCCGGGCGGGGCAATCACCCCTCCACTTT
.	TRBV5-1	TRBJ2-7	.	CASSQINSYEQYF	TGCGCCAGCAGTCAGATCAACTCCTACGAGCAGTACTTC
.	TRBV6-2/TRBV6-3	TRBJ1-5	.	CASSYSPDSRAQPQHF	TGTGCCAGCAGTTACTCGCCGGACAGTCGTGCACAGCCCCAGCATTTT
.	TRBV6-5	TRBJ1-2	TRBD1	CASSYVGQGLYGYTF	TGTGCCAGCAGTTACGTTGGACAGGGCCTCTATGGCTACACCTTC